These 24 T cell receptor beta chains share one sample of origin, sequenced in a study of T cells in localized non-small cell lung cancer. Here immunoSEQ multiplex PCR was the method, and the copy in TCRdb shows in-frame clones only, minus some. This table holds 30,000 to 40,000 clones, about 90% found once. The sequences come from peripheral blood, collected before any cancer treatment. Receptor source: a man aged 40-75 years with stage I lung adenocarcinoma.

The CDR3 spells CASSLRGQGVRYNEQFF. DNA for the CDR3: TGTGCCAGCAGCTTGAGGGGACAGGGGGTGAGGTACAATGAGCAGTTCTTC. This chain connects TRBV7-6 to TRBJ2-1, with 11 positions matching TRBD1. Looked up from germline, CDR1 is SGHVS and CDR2 is FNYEAQ. The CDR3 runs 17 residues. The J segment lost 4 bases and the V segment lost 3 bases, leaving 8 bases of the junction unmatched.

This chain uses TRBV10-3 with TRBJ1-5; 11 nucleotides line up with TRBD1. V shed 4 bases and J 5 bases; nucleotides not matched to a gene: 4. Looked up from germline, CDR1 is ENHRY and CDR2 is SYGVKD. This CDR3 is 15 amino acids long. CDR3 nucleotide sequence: TGTGCCATCAGTGGAGGACAGGGGGCAGATCAGCCCCAGCATTTT. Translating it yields CAISGGQGADQPQHF.

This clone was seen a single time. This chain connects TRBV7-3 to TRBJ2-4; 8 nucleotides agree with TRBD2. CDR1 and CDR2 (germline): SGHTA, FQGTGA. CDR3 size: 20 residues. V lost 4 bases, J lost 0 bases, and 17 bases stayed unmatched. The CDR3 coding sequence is TGTGCCAGCAGCTCTGAGCGGGAGTTCCGGGTAGATATAGCCAAAAACATTCAGTACTTC. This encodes CASSSEREFRVDIAKNIQYF.

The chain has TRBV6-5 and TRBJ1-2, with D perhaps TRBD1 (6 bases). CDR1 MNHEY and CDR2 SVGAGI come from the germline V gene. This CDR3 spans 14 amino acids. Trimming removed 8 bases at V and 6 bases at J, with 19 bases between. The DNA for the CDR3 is TGTGCCAGCGGGGGCTCCCAGGGGCTTAATGGCTACACCTTC. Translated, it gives CASGGSQGLNGYTF.

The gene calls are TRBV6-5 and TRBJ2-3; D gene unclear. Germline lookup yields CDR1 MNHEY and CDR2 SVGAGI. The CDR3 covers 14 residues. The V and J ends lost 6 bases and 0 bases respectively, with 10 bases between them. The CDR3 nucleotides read TGTGCCAGCAGCAGCTCGGCGAGCACAGATACGCAGTATTTT. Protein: CASSSSASTDTQYF.

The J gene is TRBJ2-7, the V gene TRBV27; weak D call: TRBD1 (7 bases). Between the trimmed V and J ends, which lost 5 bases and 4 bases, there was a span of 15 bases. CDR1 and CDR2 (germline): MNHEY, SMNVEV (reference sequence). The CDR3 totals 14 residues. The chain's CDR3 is CASSVWDSGYEQYF. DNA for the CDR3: TGTGCCAGCAGTGTCTGGGACAGCGGGTACGAGCAGTACTTC.

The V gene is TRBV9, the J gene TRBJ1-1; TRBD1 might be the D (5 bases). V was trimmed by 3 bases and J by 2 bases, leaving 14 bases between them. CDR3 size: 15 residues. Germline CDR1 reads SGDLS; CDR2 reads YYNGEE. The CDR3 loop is CASSGLGTGNTEAFF. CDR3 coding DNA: TGTGCCAGCAGCGGACTGGGGACGGGCAACACTGAAGCTTTCTTT.

CDR3 sequence reads: CASNLGGNTGELFF. The CDR3 nucleotides are TGCGCCAGCAACCTGGGGGGGAACACCGGGGAGCTGTTTTTT. The J gene is TRBJ2-2, the V gene TRBV5-1; D is possibly TRBD2 (6 bases). The CDR3 has 14 residues. Germline V gene data show CDR1 as SGHRS and CDR2 as YFSETQ. V was shortened by 6 bases and J by 1 base, with 10 bases between the two germline ends. The variable domain in full, with the rest retrieved from reference TRBV5-1 and TRBJ2-2, is KAGVTQTPRYLIKTRGQQVTLSCSPISGHRSVSWYQQTPGQGLQFLFEYFSETQRNKGNFPGRFSGRQFSNSRSEMNVSTLELGDSALYLCASNLGGNTGELFFGEGSRLTVL.

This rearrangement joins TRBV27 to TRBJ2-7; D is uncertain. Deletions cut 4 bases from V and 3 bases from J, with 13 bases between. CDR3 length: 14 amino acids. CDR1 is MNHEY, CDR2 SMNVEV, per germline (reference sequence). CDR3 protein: CASSSRVPLYEQYF. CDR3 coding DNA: TGTGCCAGCAGTTCACGCGTCCCTCTCTACGAGCAGTACTTC.

The CDR3, as DNA: TGCAGCTCGGGGGGAGAGACCCAGTACTTC. Translated, it gives CSSGGETQYF. The chain uses TRBV29-1 and TRBJ2-5; 7 bases align to TRBD2. The CDR3 runs to 10 residues. Unmatched junction bases numbered 1, after V lost 8 bases and J lost 4 bases. CDR1 and CDR2 (germline): SQVTM, ANQGSEA. The full variable domain, its missing parts supplied by reference TRBV29-1 and TRBJ2-5, is SAVISQKPSRDICQRGTSLTIQCQVDSQVTMMFWYRQQPGQSLTLIATANQGSEATYESGFVIDKFPISRPNLTFSTLTVSNMSPEDSSIYLCSSGGETQYFGPGTRLLVL.

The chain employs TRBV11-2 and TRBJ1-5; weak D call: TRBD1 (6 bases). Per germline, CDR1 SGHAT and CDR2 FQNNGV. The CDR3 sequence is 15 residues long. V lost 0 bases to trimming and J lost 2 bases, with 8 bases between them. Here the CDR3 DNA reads TGTGCCAGCAGCTTAGATCCAGGGGGCAATCAGCCCCAGCATTTT. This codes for CASSLDPGGNQPQHF.

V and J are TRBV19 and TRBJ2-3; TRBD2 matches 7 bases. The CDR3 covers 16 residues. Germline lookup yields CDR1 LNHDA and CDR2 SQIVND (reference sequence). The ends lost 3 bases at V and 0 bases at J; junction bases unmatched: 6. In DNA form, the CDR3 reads TGTGCCAGTAGTATTGTGCTAGCGGATAGCACAGATACGCAGTATTTT. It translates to CASSIVLADSTDTQYF.

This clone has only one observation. The CDR3 spells CASSLDPPGLAGGALGELFF. For the CDR3, the DNA is TGTGCCAGCAGCTTAGATCCCCCGGGCCTAGCGGGAGGGGCGTTGGGGGAGCTGTTTTTT. The chain joins TRBV11-3 to TRBJ2-2; 12 bases agree with TRBD2. V dropped 0 bases and J dropped 8; count of bases not matched to a gene: 16. Germline CDR1 SGHNT, CDR2 YENEEA. CDR3 size: 20 residues. Using reference TRBV11-3 and TRBJ2-2 for the parts outside the CDR3, the full variable domain is EAGVVQSPRYKIIEKKQPVAFWCNPISGHNTLYWYLQNLGQGPELLIRYENEEAVDDSQLPKDRFSAERLKGVDSTLKIQPAELGDSAVYLCASSLDPPGLAGGALGELFFGEGSRLTVL.

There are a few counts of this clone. This CDR3 reads CSGGEDGYTF. In DNA, the CDR3 is TGCAGCGGGGGCGAGGACGGCTACACCTTC. The rearrangement links TRBV29-1 to TRBJ1-2, with D maybe TRBD1 (5 bases). The V gene lost 7 bases and the J gene lost 8 bases, with 11 bases spanning the gap. Germline CDR1 and CDR2: SQVTM and ANQGSEA. The CDR3 covers 10 residues.

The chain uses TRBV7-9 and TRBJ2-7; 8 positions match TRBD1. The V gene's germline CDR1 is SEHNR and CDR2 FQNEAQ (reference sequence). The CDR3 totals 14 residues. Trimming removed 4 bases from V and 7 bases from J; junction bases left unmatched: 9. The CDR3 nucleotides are TGTGCCAGCAGCTCCCGGGACAGGTCGTGGGAGCAGTACTTC. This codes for CASSSRDRSWEQYF.

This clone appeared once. Here the CDR3 reads CASSVAQGATNEKLFF. Here the CDR3 DNA reads TGTGCCAGCAGCGTGGCCCAGGGAGCAACTAATGAAAAACTGTTTTTT. This chain links TRBV9 with TRBJ1-4; D perhaps matches TRBD1 (5 bases). The V end lost 2 bases, the J end lost 0 bases, and 11 bases lay between the germline ends. The CDR3 loop spans 16 amino acids. Germline V gives CDR1 SGDLS, CDR2 YYNGEE.

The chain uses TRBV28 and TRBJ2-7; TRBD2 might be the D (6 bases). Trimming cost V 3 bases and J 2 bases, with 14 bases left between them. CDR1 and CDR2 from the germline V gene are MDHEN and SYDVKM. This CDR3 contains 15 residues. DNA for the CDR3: TGTGCCAGCAGTTTTAATGCGGGATACGCCTACGAGCAGTACTTC. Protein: CASSFNAGYAYEQYF.

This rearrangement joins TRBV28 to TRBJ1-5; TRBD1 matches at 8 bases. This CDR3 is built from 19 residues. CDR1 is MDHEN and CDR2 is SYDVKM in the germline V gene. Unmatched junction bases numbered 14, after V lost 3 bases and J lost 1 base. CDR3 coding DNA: TGTGCCAGCAGTTTTTCCACGGCAGGGGGCGCCGTGAGCAATCAGCCCCAGCATTTT. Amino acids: CASSFSTAGGAVSNQPQHF.

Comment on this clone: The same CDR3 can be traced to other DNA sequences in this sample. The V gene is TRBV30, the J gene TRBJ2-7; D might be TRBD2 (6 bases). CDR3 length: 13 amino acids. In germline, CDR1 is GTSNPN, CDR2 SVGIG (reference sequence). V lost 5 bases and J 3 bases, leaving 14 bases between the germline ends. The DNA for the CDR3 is TGTGCCTGGCGACGGAGGGCGAGCTACGAGCAGTACTTC. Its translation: CAWRRRASYEQYF. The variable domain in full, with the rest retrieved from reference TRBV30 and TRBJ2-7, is SQTIHQWPATLVQPVGSPLSLECTVEGTSNPNLYWYRQAAGRGLQLLFYSVGIGQISSEVPQNLSASRPQDRQFILSSKKLLLSDSGFYLCAWRRRASYEQYFGPGTRLTVT.

For the CDR3, the DNA is TGTGCCAGCAGCTCTCAGGGGGAGACCCAGTACTTC. It yields the protein CASSSQGETQYF. The rearrangement links TRBV9 to TRBJ2-5; possibly TRBD1 for D (6 bases). Per germline, CDR1 SGDLS and CDR2 YYNGEE. V lost 4 bases and J 5 bases, leaving 9 bases between the germline ends. The CDR3 has 12 residues.

CDR3 nucleotides: TGTGCCAGCTCACTACGTAATGAGCAGTTCTTC. The encoded protein is CASSLRNEQFF. The V gene is TRBV18, the J gene TRBJ2-1, with D unresolved. V was clipped by 4 bases and J by 7 bases, with 5 bases between them. Germline CDR1 KGHSH, CDR2 LQKENI. This CDR3 comprises 11 residues.

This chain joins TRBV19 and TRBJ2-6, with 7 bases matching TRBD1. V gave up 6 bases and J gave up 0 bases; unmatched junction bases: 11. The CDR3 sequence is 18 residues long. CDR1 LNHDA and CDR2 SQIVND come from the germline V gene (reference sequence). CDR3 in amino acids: CASSLRDRGLSGANVLTF. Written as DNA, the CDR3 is TGTGCCAGTAGCCTCCGGGACAGAGGACTCTCTGGGGCCAACGTCCTGACTTTC. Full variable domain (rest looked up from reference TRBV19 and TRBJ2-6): DGGITQSPKYLFRKEGQNVTLSCEQNLNHDAMYWYRQDPGQGLRLIYYSQIVNDFQKGDIAEGYSVSREKKESFPLTVTSAQKNPTAFYLCASSLRDRGLSGANVLTFGAGSRLTVL.

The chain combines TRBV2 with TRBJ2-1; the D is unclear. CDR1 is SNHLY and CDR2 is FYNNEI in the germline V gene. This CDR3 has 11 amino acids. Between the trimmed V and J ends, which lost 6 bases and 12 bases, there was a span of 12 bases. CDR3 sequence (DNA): TGTGCCAGCAGCGCGTCCTGGGGGCAGTTCTTC. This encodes CASSASWGQFF.

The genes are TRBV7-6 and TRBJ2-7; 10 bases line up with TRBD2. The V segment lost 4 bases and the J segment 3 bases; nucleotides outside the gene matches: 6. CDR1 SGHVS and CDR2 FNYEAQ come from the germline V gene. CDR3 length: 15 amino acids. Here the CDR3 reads CASSSIEREGYEQYF. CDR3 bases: TGTGCCAGCAGCTCCATCGAGCGGGAGGGCTACGAGCAGTACTTC.